These T cell receptor beta chains were read from a single sample in a study of early T cells in non-severe SARS-CoV-2 infection. TCRdb re-called the 5' RACE reads through MiXCR, storing one row per CDR3 protein. The profile shows around 59,000 distinct CDR3 sequences, 8.9% of them singletons. Specimen: whole blood. Receptor source: an adult who was a healthcare worker with PCR-confirmed SARS-CoV-2 infection or an uninfected control (not recorded which). The CDR3 runs from the conserved cysteine through the conserved F or W. Clone size is shown for a subset of rows, as once, few, many or a class of expanded clone.

v_call,clone_size,cdr3_aa
TRBV28,.,CASSARYRLGEQYF
TRBV7-2,many,CASSSWVSNQPQHF
TRBV19,few,CASSREGSGNTGELFF
TRBV5-6,few,CASSSSGRSRTGELFF
TRBV18,.,CASSPTGGFSNYGYTF
TRBV12-3/TRBV12-4,few,CASKVDDNSPLHF
TRBV7-6,many,CASSADRVREQYF
TRBV7-6,many,CASSLERAANSPLHF
TRBV13,few,CASSPRSATNEKLFF
TRBV18,few,CASSIRSGSTDTQYF
TRBV7-3,many,CASSLTVQPSYEQYF
TRBV6-2/TRBV6-3,.,CASGLDRANTGELFF
TRBV6-6,many,CASSYSGSGANVLTF
TRBV28,many,CASSVNAFPYSNQPQHF
TRBV24-1,.,CATSQSDTQYF
TRBV9,many,CASESPPSLAYNEQFF
TRBV27,many,CASSSFLAGNNEQFF
TRBV20-1,.,CSASLVVGETQYF
TRBV30,many,CAWMPWGSGNTIYF
TRBV6-5,few,CASSYSWVRGNTIYF
TRBV18,few,CASSPLKTSGRDTQYF
TRBV7-2,few,CASSFDRVNTEAFF
TRBV5-1,.,CASSLALGENEQFF
TRBV10-3,many,CASESGQGGKNIQYF
TRBV2,many,CASSGGQFTYEQYF
TRBV27,.,CASRATGDGTQYF
TRBV12-3/TRBV12-4,.,CASSRRGKSYEQYF
TRBV20-1,many,CSVELAGDYEQFF
TRBV7-3,.,CASSPPGAGETQYF
TRBV7-2,.,CASSPRTAGSNQPQHF
TRBV4-3,many,CASSQAGGPAGELFF
TRBV7-9,few,CASTPGDNFFEQFF
TRBV28,many,CASSSAGTGIYQYTF
TRBV5-6,.,CASSLEVHRGRDEQYF
TRBV6-2/TRBV6-3,many,CASRSRGLQETQYF
TRBV7-2,many,CASSRTGRQGAYNEQFF
TRBV7-2,few,CASSPHRLAGTYNEQFF
TRBV10-3,.,CAISEKGNTEAFF
TRBV28,few,CASSLYPFVEKLFF
TRBV6-2/TRBV6-3,few,CASRRTSGTTGELFF
TRBV5-5,many,CASSAPPDTQYF
TRBV7-9,many,CASSFVQGSYGYTF